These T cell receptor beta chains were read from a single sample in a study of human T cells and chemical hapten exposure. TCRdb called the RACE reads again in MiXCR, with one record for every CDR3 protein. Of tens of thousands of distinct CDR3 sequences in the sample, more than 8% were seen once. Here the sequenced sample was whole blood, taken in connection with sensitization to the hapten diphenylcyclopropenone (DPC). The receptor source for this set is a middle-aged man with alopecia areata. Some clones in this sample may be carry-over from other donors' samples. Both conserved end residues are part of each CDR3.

CASSSGLRVLGKPQHF	TRBV12-3/TRBV12-4	TRBJ1-5
CASSPKGLGGSTDTQYF	TRBV5-1	TRBJ2-3
CASSQEWAYEQYF	TRBV4-2	TRBJ2-7
CASSFTGARKAFF	TRBV27	TRBJ1-1
CASSVGTASTDTQYF	TRBV7-9	TRBJ2-3
CSANPELETQYF	TRBV29-1	TRBJ2-5
CASSLDFPDSYTQYF	TRBV11-2	TRBJ2-3
CASSATGGWSRDEQYF	TRBV7-2	TRBJ2-7
CASSSGTSWYQETQYF	TRBV7-2	TRBJ2-5
CSASGLAVSTDTQYF	TRBV20-1	TRBJ2-3
CASSLDFLGPQHF	TRBV5-4	TRBJ1-5
CASSFGGAAEAFF	TRBV6-2/TRBV6-3	TRBJ1-1
CASSLNPLAGGFLFF	TRBV5-1	TRBJ2-1
CASSYPTENLYGYTF	TRBV6-2/TRBV6-3	TRBJ1-2
CASSEGGSGRPETQYF	TRBV10-1	TRBJ2-5
CASRGSVRGYNEQFF	TRBV6-5	TRBJ2-1
CASSRGRQETQYF	TRBV7-6	TRBJ2-5
CASSPGQHNYGYTF	TRBV7-3	TRBJ1-2
CSARNRLAGADTQYF	TRBV20-1	TRBJ2-3
CASSMSGGSDTQYF	TRBV10-1	TRBJ2-3
CASSWTGTGSGSYEQYF	TRBV5-1	TRBJ2-7
CASSQDPSGANVLTF	TRBV7-3	TRBJ2-6
CASSRLSYEQYF	TRBV3-1	TRBJ2-7
CASSQAGTGAYEQYF	TRBV4-1	TRBJ2-7